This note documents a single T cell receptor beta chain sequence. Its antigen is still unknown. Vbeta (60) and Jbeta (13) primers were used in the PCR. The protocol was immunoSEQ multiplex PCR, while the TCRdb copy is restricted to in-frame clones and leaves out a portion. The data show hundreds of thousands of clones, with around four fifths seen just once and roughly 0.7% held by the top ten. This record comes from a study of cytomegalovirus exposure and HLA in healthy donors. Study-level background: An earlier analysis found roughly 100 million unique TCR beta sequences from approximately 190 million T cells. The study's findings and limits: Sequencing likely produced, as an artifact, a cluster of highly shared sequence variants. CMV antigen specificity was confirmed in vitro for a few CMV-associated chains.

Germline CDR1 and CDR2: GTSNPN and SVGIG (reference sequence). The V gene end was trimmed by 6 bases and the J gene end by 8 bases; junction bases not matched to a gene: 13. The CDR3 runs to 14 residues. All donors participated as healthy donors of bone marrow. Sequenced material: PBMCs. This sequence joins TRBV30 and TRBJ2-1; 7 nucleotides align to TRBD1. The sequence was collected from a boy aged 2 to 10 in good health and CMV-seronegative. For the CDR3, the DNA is TGTGCCTGCCTCCACCAACAGGGGATGTATGAGCAGTTCTTC. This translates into CACLHQQGMYEQFF. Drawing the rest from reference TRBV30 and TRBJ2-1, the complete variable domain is SQTIHQWPATLVQPVGSPLSLECTVEGTSNPNLYWYRQAAGRGLQLLFYSVGIGQISSEVPQNLSASRPQDRQFILSSKKLLLSDSGFYLCACLHQQGMYEQFFGPGTRLTVL.